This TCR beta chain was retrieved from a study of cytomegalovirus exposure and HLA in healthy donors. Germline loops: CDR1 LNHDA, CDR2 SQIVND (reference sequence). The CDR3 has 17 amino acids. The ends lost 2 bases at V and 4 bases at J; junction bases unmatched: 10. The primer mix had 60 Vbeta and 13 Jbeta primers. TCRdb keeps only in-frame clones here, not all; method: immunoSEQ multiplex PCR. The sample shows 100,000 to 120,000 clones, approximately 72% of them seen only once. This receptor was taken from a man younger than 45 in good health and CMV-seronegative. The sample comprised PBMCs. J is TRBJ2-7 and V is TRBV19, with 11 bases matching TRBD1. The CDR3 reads CASSIRPGQGAPYEQYF. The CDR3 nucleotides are TGTGCCAGTAGTATACGACCCGGACAGGGGGCGCCTTACGAGCAGTACTTC. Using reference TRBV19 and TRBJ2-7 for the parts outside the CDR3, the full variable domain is DGGITQSPKYLFRKEGQNVTLSCEQNLNHDAMYWYRQDPGQGLRLIYYSQIVNDFQKGDIAEGYSVSREKKESFPLTVTSAQKNPTAFYLCASSIRPGQGAPYEQYFGPGTRLTVT.